This T cell receptor beta chain comes out of a study of Graves' ophthalmopathy and Graves' hyperthyroidism. Study observations and caveats: A classifier, a 13-signature model, separated ophthalmopathy from stable hyperthyroidism with 87.88% sensitivity and around 83% specificity.

Of note for this clonotype: Antigen unknown.

V lost 1 base and J lost 8; bases outside the gene matches: 10. This CDR3 is built from 16 residues. Hyperthyroidism was new, under 2 months, in patients aged 18 to 65. Other autoimmune diseases, uncontrolled infections, pregnancy or lactation led to the exclusion of patients. Investigators amplified TCR beta CDR3 regions from RNA transcripts. HTBI primers were used in a first-round RT-PCR, which preceded a second-round multiplex PCR. MiXCR, run by TCRdb on the multiplex PCR reads, gives a single entry per CDR3 protein. The sample records some 1.1 million distinct CDR3 sequences, approximately 35% being singletons.

The rearrangement joins TRBV12-3 or TRBV12-4 to TRBJ1-2; TRBD1 agrees at 10 bases. The source is an adult man with Graves' hyperthyroidism. What was sequenced was peripheral blood or thyroid tissue (not recorded which). This CDR3 is CASSLGGDRGRKGYTF. The CDR3 DNA reads TGTGCCAGCAGTTTAGGAGGAGACAGGGGGCGGAAAGGCTACACCTTC.